What follows are 5 T cell receptor beta chains derived from one specimen sequenced in a study of PD-1 blockade in classical Hodgkin lymphoma. Time point defined: newly diagnosed, previously untreated cHL patient sample. Magnetic negative selection purified CD4+ T cells from thawed PBMCs. Clones were sequenced by immunoSEQ multiplex PCR, and TCRdb holds only the in-frame ones, with some missing. The table has some 30,000 clones, approximately 90% seen once. The sample consisted of CD4+ T cells from blood. The receptors were gathered from a human donor with classical Hodgkin lymphoma.

The J gene is TRBJ1-1, the V gene TRBV2; D uncertain. CDR1 is SNHLY and CDR2 is FYNNEI in the germline V gene. V was pared by 6 bases and J by 0 bases, with 11 bases between. CDR3 length: 14 residues. CDR3 in DNA: TGTGCCAGCAGCGGTTCCGGGGTGAACACTGAAGCTTTCTTT. It translates to CASSGSGVNTEAFF. The variable domain in full, completed from reference TRBV2 and TRBJ1-1, reads EPEVTQTPSHQVTQMGQEVILRCVPISNHLYFYWYRQILGQKVEFLVSFYNNEISEKSEIFDDQFSVERPDGSNFTLKIRSTKLEDSAMYFCASSGSGVNTEAFFGQGTRLTVV.

This clone was observed a few times. The V gene is TRBV30, the J gene TRBJ1-1, with unresolved D. V dropped 2 bases and J dropped 5 bases, with 18 bases sitting between them. Per germline, CDR1 GTSNPN and CDR2 SVGIG (reference sequence). The CDR3 has 15 residues. CDR3 in amino acids: CAWSLTGRRGTEAFF. In DNA, the CDR3 is TGTGCCTGGAGTTTAACCGGGAGACGAGGGACTGAAGCTTTCTTT.

This chain joins TRBV11-2 and TRBJ1-2; perhaps TRBD1 as D (5 bases). This CDR3 has 14 residues. The germline V gene has CDR1 SGHAT and CDR2 FQNNGV. The V end lost 0 bases, the J end lost 2 bases, and 7 bases lay between the germline ends. In DNA form, the CDR3 reads TGTGCCAGCAGCTTAGAGGGACGGAACTATGGCTACACCTTC. Translated, it gives CASSLEGRNYGYTF.

This sequence joins TRBV4-1 and TRBJ2-4; D gene unclear. This CDR3 region has 15 residues. V was cut by 5 bases and J by 7 bases, with 18 bases left in between. In germline, CDR1 is MGHRA, CDR2 YSYEKL. CDR3 nucleotide sequence: TGCGCCAGCAGCTACCCTGAAAGGGAAAGGAACATTCAGTACTTC. Amino acids: CASSYPERERNIQYF.

V and J are TRBV6-5 and TRBJ1-2, with 9 nucleotides matching TRBD1. This CDR3 spans 12 amino acids. With V trimmed by 11 bases and J by 4 bases, 5 bases remained unmatched. Germline-derived CDR1 and CDR2 are MNHEY and SVGAGI. CDR3 nucleotides: TGTGCCGTCCGGGACAGGGTCTATGGCTACACCTTC. This translates into CAVRDRVYGYTF.